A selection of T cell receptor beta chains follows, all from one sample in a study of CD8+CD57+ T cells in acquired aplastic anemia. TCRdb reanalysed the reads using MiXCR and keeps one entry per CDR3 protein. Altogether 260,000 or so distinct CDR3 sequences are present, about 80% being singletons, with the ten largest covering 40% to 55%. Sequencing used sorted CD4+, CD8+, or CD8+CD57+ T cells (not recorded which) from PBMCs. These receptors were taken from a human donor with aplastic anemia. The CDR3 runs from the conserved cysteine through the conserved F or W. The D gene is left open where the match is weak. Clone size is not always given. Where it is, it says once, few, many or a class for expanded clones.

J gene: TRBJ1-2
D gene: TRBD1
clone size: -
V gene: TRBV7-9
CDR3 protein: CASQGDGTTKYFGYTF
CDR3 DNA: TGTGCCAGCCAGGGGGATGGGACAACGAAGTACTTCGGGTACACCTTC

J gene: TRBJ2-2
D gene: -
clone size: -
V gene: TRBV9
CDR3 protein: CASSVGGYTGELFF
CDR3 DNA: TGTGCCAGCAGCGTTGGGGGGTACACCGGGGAGCTGTTTTTT

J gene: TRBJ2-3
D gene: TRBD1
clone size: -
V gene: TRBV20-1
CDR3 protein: CSARLAGDRDTDTQYF
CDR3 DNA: TGCAGTGCTAGATTAGCTGGGGACAGGGACACAGATACGCAGTATTTT

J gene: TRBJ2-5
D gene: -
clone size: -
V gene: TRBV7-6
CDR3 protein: CASSLSSYHSPLHF
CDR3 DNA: TGTGCCAGCAGCTTGAGCTCCTATCATTCACCCCTCCACTTC

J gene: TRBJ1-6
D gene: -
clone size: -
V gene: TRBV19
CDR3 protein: CASGQSWGSGNSPLHF
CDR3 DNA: TGTGCCAGTGGCCAATCTTGGGGTAGTGGTAATTCACCCCTCCACTTT

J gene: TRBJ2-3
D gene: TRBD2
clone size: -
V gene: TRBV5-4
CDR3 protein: CASSLSSASGRADATQYF
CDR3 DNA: TGTGCCAGCAGCCTTTCTAGCGCTAGCGGGAGGGCCGATGCTACGCAGTATTTT

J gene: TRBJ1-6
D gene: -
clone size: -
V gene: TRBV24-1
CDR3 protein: CATSAHGSSYDYTLDF
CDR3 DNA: TGTGCCACCAGTGCCCACGGCTCCTCCTATGATTACACCCTCGATTTT

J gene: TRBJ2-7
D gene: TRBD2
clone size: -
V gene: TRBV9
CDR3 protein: CASSLVGGGENVEYF
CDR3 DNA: TGTGCCAGCAGCTTAGTGGGGGGGGGAGAGAACGTGGAGTACTTC

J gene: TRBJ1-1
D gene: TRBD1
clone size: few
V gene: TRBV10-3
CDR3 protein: CATAPGTGIMNTEAFF
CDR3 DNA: TGTGCCACCGCCCCCGGGACAGGTATCATGAACACTGAAGCTTTCTTT

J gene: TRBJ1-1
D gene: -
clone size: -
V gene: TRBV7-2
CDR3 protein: CASSLVPRELILGFF
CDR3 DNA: TGTGCCAGCAGCTTAGTACCCAGAGAGCTGATTTTAGGATTCTTT

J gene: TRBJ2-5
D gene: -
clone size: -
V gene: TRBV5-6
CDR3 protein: CASSLGGDWGETQYF
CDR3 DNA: TGTGCCAGCAGCTTGGGCGGGGATTGGGGAGAGACCCAGTACTTC

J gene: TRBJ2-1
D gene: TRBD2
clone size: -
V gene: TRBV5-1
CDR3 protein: CASSLRLREGSDEQFF
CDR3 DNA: TGTGCCAGCAGCTTGCGACTAAGGGAGGGGAGCGATGAGCAGTTCTTC

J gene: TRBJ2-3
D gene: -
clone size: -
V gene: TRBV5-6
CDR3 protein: CASRPGWADTQYF
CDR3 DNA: TGTGCCAGCAGGCCCGGGTGGGCAGATACGCAGTATTTT

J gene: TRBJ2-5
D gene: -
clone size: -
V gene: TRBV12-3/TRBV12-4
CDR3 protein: CASTLGGTQTQYF
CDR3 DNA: TGTGCCAGCACCCTGGGAGGAACCCAGACCCAGTACTTC

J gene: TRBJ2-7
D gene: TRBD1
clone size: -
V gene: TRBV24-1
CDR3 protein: CASRRAAGTASCEQYF
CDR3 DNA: TGTGCCAGCCGCCGTGCAGCCGGGACAGCTTCCTGCGAGCAGTACTTC

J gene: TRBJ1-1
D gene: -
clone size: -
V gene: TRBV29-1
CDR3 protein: CSVGYGGVGTEAFF
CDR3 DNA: TGCAGCGTTGGATATGGAGGGGTAGGCACTGAAGCTTTCTTT

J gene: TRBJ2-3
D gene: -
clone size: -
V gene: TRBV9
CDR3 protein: CASGVGVADTQYF
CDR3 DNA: TGTGCCAGCGGCGTAGGGGTAGCAGATACGCAGTATTTT

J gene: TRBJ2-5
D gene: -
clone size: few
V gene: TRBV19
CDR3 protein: CASSSRRPQETQYF
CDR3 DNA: TGTGCCAGTAGTTCTCGACGTCCCCAAGAGACCCAGTACTTC

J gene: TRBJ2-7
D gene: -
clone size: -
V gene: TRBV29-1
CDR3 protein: CSEFVTDEQYF
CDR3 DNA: TGCAGTGAATTTGTGACAGACGAGCAGTACTTC

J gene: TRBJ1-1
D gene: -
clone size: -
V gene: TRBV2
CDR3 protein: CASSGEVGRPGEFF
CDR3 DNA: TGTGCCAGCAGCGGGGAGGTGGGGAGGCCTGGAGAGTTCTTT

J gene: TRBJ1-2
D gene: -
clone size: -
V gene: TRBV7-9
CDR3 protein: CASSSTVGGYTF
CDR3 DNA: TGTGCCAGCAGCTCGACCGTGGGGGGCTACACCTTC

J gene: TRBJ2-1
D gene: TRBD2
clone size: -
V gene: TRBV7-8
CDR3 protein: CASSESGGGIHEQFF
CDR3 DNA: TGTGCCAGCAGCGAATCGGGCGGGGGGATCCATGAGCAGTTCTTC

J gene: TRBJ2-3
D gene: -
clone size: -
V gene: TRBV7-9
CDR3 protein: CASSQAGIHDKQFF
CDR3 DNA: TGTGCCAGCAGCCAAGCCGGAATTCACGATAAGCAGTTCTTT

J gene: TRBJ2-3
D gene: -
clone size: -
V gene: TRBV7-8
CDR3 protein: CASSQAAARRNQPF
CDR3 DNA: TGCGCCAGCAGCCAAGCAGCGGCCAGGCGGAATCAGCCCTTT

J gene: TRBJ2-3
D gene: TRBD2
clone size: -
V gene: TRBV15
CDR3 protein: CATSFPGGPDTQYF
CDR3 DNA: TGTGCCACCAGCTTCCCGGGAGGTCCCGATACGCAGTATTTT

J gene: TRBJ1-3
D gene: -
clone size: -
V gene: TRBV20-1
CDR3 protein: CSAARGDPGNTIYF
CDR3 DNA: TGCAGTGCCGCGAGGGGAGATCCTGGAAACACCATATATTTT

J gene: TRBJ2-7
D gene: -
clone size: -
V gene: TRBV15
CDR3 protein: CATSSGRLAYEQYF
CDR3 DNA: TGTGCCACCAGCAGCGGGCGCCTAGCCTACGAGCAGTACTTC

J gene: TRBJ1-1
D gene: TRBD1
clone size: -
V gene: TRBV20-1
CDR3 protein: CSARAGQPNTEAFF
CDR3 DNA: TGCAGTGCTAGGGCGGGACAGCCGAACACTGAAGCTTTCTTT

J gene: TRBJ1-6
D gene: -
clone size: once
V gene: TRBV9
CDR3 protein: CASGVGGNSHNSPLHF
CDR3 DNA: TGTGCCAGCGGCGTGGGTGGGAACAGTCATAACTCACCCCTCCACTTT

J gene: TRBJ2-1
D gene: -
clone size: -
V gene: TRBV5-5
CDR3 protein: CASSPGTTGGQFF
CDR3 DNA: TGTGCCAGCAGCCCGGGGACAACGGGTGGACAGTTCTTC

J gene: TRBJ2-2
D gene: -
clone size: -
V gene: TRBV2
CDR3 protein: CASSDRRHSGELFF
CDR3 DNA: TGTGCCAGCAGTGATAGGCGGCACTCCGGGGAGCTGTTTTTT

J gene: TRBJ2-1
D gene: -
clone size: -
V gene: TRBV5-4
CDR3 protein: CASSLEGQFVNEQFF
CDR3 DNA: TGTGCCAGCAGCTTGGAAGGTCAGTTTGTCAATGAGCAGTTCTTC

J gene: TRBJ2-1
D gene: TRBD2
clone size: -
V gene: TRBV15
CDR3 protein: CATSRGGLAGVIEQFF
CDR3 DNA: TGTGCCACCAGCAGAGGGGGATTAGCGGGGGTCATTGAGCAGTTCTTC

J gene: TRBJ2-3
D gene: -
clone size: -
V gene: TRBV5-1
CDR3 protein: CASSLQGGAITQYF
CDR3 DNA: TGCGCCAGCAGCTTACAGGGCGGGGCAATTACGCAGTATTTT

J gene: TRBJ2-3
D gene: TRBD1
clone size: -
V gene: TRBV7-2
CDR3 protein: CASSDGTGEETQF
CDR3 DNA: TGTGCCAGCAGCGACGGGACAGGGGAAGAGACCCAGTTT